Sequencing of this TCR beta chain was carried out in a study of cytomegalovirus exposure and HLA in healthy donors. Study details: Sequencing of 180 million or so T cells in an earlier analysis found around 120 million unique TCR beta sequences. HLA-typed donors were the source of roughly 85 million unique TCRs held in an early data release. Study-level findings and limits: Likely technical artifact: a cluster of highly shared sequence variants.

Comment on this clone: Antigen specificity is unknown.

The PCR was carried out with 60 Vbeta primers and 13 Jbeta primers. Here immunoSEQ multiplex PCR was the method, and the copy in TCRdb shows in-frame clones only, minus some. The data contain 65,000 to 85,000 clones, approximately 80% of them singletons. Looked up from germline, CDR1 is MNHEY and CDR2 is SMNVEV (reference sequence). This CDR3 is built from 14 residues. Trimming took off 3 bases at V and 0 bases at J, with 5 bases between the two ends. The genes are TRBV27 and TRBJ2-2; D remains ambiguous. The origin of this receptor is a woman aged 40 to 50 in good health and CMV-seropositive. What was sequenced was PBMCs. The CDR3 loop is CASSFYSNTGELFF. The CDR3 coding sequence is TGTGCCAGCAGTTTTTACTCGAACACCGGGGAGCTGTTTTTT.